This T cell receptor beta chain was recovered during a study of T cell repertoires in aging, cancer and after chemotherapy. Regarding the study as a whole: The repertoire data cannot show anything about immunological memory following chemotherapy. Compared with age-matched healthy donors, untreated hematological or solid cancer patients showed higher blood TCR clonality.

This clonotype is medium-sized in the sample. Its specificity is unknown. The template was genomic DNA from peripheral blood, not RNA. Multiplex touch-down PCR with TRB-A/B primers amplified rearranged V-D-J TRB sequences. TCRdb processed the multiplex PCR reads anew with MiXCR; each CDR3 protein has one entry. This sample has roughly 400 distinct CDR3 sequences, with about 20% found just once. The germline CDR1 and CDR2 sequences are SEHNR and FQNEAQ (reference sequence). The V gene lost 0 bases and the J gene lost 1 base, with 9 bases spanning the gap. This CDR3 has 15 amino acids. J is TRBJ2-5 and V is TRBV7-9; D ambiguous. This clonotype originated in a human donor with a solid tumor. Sequenced sample: blood. For the CDR3, the DNA is TGTGCCAGCAGCTTAGCCAGACTGGCCCAAGAGACCCAGTACTTC. The encoded protein is CASSLARLAQETQYF.